This TCR beta chain derives from a study of cytomegalovirus exposure and HLA in healthy donors. In the study overall: Ancestry clustering placed about four fifths of several hundred genotyped donors in the Caucasian-associated cluster.

To note about this clone: Its specificity is not known.

The CDR3 extends over 15 amino acids. Germline assignment: CDR1 SNHLY and CDR2 FYNNEI. The V end was cut by 1 base, the J end by 5 bases, with 9 bases between. Study-wide results and limits: Earlier analysis looked at TCR beta V segments, and most were productive about 90% or about 30% of the time.

Both 60 Vbeta primers and 13 Jbeta primers went into the PCR. Clones were sequenced by immunoSEQ multiplex PCR, and TCRdb holds only the in-frame ones, with some missing. The sample consists of 150,000 to 200,000 clones, approximately 86% of them appearing once. This clonotype was obtained from a woman aged 18-29 years in good health and CMV-seronegative. V and J are TRBV2 and TRBJ1-6; possible D gene TRBD1, 6 bases. The sample was PBMCs. CDR3 nucleotide sequence: TGTGCCAGCAGTGAAGGGACAGAGAATAATTCACCCCTCCACTTT. Encoded protein: CASSEGTENNSPLHF.